This entry features one T cell receptor beta chain sequence. The trim removed 7 bases at V and 4 bases at J, leaving 6 bases unmatched. This CDR3 comprises 13 residues. Germline CDR1 reads SQVTM; CDR2 reads ANQGSEA. This table comes from immunoSEQ multiplex PCR, and its TCRdb copy is limited to in-frame clones, with some not included. This table holds roughly 200,000 clones, 80% to 90% found once. The sample belongs to a study of blood T cell repertoires in COVID-19. Study details: Acute-phase and convalescent COVID-19 samples originated in the United States, Italy and Spain. PBMCs, B-cell-depleted T cells, or T cells were the source of the cDNA or gDNA that made up the material.

The TCR originated in a man in his 60s with acute or convalescent COVID-19. Specimen: peripheral blood. The V gene is TRBV29-1, the J gene TRBJ2-7; TRBD1 agrees at 11 bases. CDR3 sequence reads: CSALGQGGYEQYF. In DNA, the CDR3 is TGCAGCGCCCTGGGACAGGGGGGATACGAGCAGTACTTC.